The rows below give T cell receptor beta chains drawn from one sample of a study of T cell responses to AZD1222 COVID-19 vaccine. Measured with immunoSEQ multiplex PCR; TCRdb has only the in-frame clones, and not every one. Here the sample spans some 60,000 clones, around three quarters being singletons. The sample in question was peripheral blood, obtained 28 days after the second AZD1222 dose. The receptors come from an adult who received the AZD1222 COVID-19 vaccine. Each CDR3 is given with its conserved first and last residue. D genes are given only for firm matches. The listing skips clone size in some rows; elsewhere it reads once, few, many or a size class.

NA	TRBV7-2	NA	TRBJ1-3	TGTGCCAGCAGCCCCTGGGACACCTCTGGAAACACCATATATTTT	CASSPWDTSGNTIYF
NA	TRBV7-9	TRBD1	TRBJ2-7	TGTGCCAGCAGCTTAGGGGGCCAGGGGGACGAGCAGTACTTC	CASSLGGQGDEQYF
NA	TRBV18	TRBD1	TRBJ2-2	TGTGCCAGCTCACCGAAATGGACAGGGACTGTCGGGGAGCTGTTTTTT	CASSPKWTGTVGELFF
NA	TRBV6-2/TRBV6-3	TRBD2	TRBJ2-7	TGTGCCAGCAGCGCCCTAGCGGGGGCATCCTACGAGCAGTACTTC	CASSALAGASYEQYF
NA	TRBV6-2/TRBV6-3	TRBD1	TRBJ1-5	TGTGCCAGCAGCTCTACAGGGGAGAGTCAGCCCCAGCATTTT	CASSSTGESQPQHF
NA	TRBV18	NA	TRBJ1-3	TGTGCCAGCTCTAAGGACAGCAACTCTGGAAACACCATATATTTT	CASSKDSNSGNTIYF
NA	TRBV2	NA	TRBJ1-3	TGTGCCAGCACCCAGGGCGCTGGAAACACCATATATTTT	CASTQGAGNTIYF
NA	TRBV18	TRBD2	TRBJ2-1	TGTGCCAGCTCACCGGTGCTAGCGGACAATGAGCAGTTCTTC	CASSPVLADNEQFF
NA	TRBV2	TRBD1	TRBJ1-4	TGTGCCAGCAGTGAGTGGGGCGGACAGGTGGAAAAACTGTTTTTT	CASSEWGGQVEKLFF
NA	TRBV7-6	TRBD1	TRBJ1-5	TGTGCCAGCAGCTCGAGGACAGGGTTCGGTCAGCCCCAGCATTTT	CASSSRTGFGQPQHF
NA	TRBV30	TRBD2	TRBJ2-1	TGTGCCTGGAGTGCGCGGGGGGGGTTCGGTGGTGAGCAGTTCTTC	CAWSARGGFGGEQFF
NA	TRBV6-2/TRBV6-3	NA	TRBJ1-2	TGTGCCAGCAGTTGGGGCCTCTATGGCTACACCTTC	CASSWGLYGYTF
NA	TRBV19	NA	TRBJ1-5	TGTGCCAGTTCCTGGAGCAATCAGCCCCAGCATTTT	CASSWSNQPQHF
few	TRBV19	TRBD2	TRBJ2-5	TGTGCCAGTAGTATTAGACTAGCAGAGACCCAGTACTTC	CASSIRLAETQYF
NA	TRBV28	NA	TRBJ2-3	TGTGCCAGCAGTTTACTGGGCCCCGGTACGCAGTATTTT	CASSLLGPGTQYF
few	TRBV24-1	NA	TRBJ1-5	TGTGCCACCAGTGATGGGAATCAGCCCCAGCATTTT	CATSDGNQPQHF
few	TRBV11-1	NA	TRBJ2-5	TGTGCCAGCAGCTTAGTCTTACAAGAGACCCAGTACTTC	CASSLVLQETQYF
NA	TRBV3-1/TRBV3-2	NA	TRBJ2-7	TGTGCCAGCAGCCAAGGGCGAGGGGAGCTTGGGTACGAGCAGTACTTC	CASSQGRGELGYEQYF
NA	TRBV6-1	NA	TRBJ1-2	TGTGCCAGCAGTGAAGAGCGAGGGACAAGAAATGGCTACACCTTC	CASSEERGTRNGYTF
NA	TRBV11-1	NA	TRBJ1-6	TGTGCCAGCAGCCTAGAGGAAAATTCACCCCTCCACTTT	CASSLEENSPLHF
NA	TRBV20-1	NA	TRBJ2-1	TGCAGTGCTAGTTTAAGTGCGGAGCGGGCGGTGGATGAGCAGTTCTTC	CSASLSAERAVDEQFF
NA	TRBV10-2	NA	TRBJ1-4	TGCGCCAGCAGTGAGTCTATTACCTCAGGGGTTGAAAAACTGTTTTTT	CASSESITSGVEKLFF
NA	TRBV2	NA	TRBJ2-2	TGTGCCAGCAGTGAGAGTCAGGGGAATAGGGAGCTGTTTTTT	CASSESQGNRELFF
NA	TRBV27	NA	TRBJ2-1	TGTGCCAGCAGTATTCAGGCAGCCTACAATGAGCAGTTCTTC	CASSIQAAYNEQFF
medium-sized	TRBV29-1	NA	TRBJ1-1	TGCAGCGTTGAAGATTATCGGGACAAGGAAGCTTTCTTT	CSVEDYRDKEAFF
NA	TRBV7-2	TRBD1	TRBJ1-4	TGTGCCAGCAGCTTAAACAGGGGAGAAAAACTGTTTTTT	CASSLNRGEKLFF
NA	TRBV6-5	NA	TRBJ2-3	TGTGCCAGCAGTTACTCGACCGGGGGTGCAGATACGCAGTATTTT	CASSYSTGGADTQYF
NA	TRBV7-8	NA	TRBJ1-5	TGTGCCAGCGCGAGACGGGATGGTAGCAATCAGCCCCAGCATTTT	CASARRDGSNQPQHF
NA	TRBV23-1	NA	TRBJ1-1	TGCGCCAGCAGTCAAAGGGACAACACTGAAGCTTTCTTT	CASSQRDNTEAFF
once	TRBV7-2	NA	TRBJ1-1	TGTGCCAGCAGCCCATACTCCGTAACAGGTGGAGAAGCTTTCTTT	CASSPYSVTGGEAFF
NA	TRBV6-5	TRBD1	TRBJ2-7	TGTGCCAGCAGTCCAGGACAGGGGGCGTCCTACGAGCAGTACTTC	CASSPGQGASYEQYF
NA	TRBV18	TRBD1	TRBJ1-1	TGTGCCAGCTCACCTTGGGACAGGGGTTATAACACTGAAGCTTTCTTT	CASSPWDRGYNTEAFF
NA	TRBV7-2	NA	TRBJ1-2	TGTGCCAGCAGCTTAGTCTTGGGGCAGCTCTATGGCTACACCTTC	CASSLVLGQLYGYTF
NA	TRBV7-3	NA	TRBJ1-1	TGTGCCAGCAGCAGCCAGGGAGGTACTGAAGCTTTCTTT	CASSSQGGTEAFF
NA	TRBV5-1	NA	TRBJ1-2	TGCGCCAGCAGCTTGGAGGCAGGGATGGATGGCTACACCTTC	CASSLEAGMDGYTF
NA	TRBV3-1/TRBV3-2	TRBD2	TRBJ2-1	TGTGCCAGCAGCCAATCCTCAGGCGGGGGGGCAGTTGAGCAGTTCTTC	CASSQSSGGGAVEQFF
NA	TRBV6-5	NA	TRBJ1-1	TGTGCCAGCAGTTACTCCCGGTCCACTGAAGCTTTCTTT	CASSYSRSTEAFF
NA	TRBV6-5	TRBD1	TRBJ1-6	TGTGCCAGCAGTTACTCGGCAACAGGGGGCCGTTCACCCCTCCACTTT	CASSYSATGGRSPLHF
NA	TRBV10-2	TRBD1	TRBJ2-1	TGCGCCAGCAGGACAGGGGGATACAATGAGCAGTTCTTC	CASRTGGYNEQFF
NA	TRBV19	TRBD1	TRBJ2-2	TGTGCCAGTAGTACGGACAGGGGGGCCGGGGAGCTGTTTTTT	CASSTDRGAGELFF
NA	TRBV6-1	NA	TRBJ1-3	TGTGCCAGCAGTGAAGGGTTCAGCTCTTCTGGAAACACCATATATTTT	CASSEGFSSSGNTIYF
NA	TRBV5-4	NA	TRBJ2-2	TGTGCCAGCAGCTTGGCCCGGGGGGCAGCGGGGACCGGGGAGCTGTTTTTT	CASSLARGAAGTGELFF
once	TRBV12-3/TRBV12-4	NA	TRBJ1-2	TGTGCCACCCGCCAGTCTGCGAACTATGGCTACACCTTC	CATRQSANYGYTF
NA	TRBV5-6	NA	TRBJ1-1	TGTGCCAGCAGACTGGGCCCGGGTGACACTGAAGCTTTCTTT	CASRLGPGDTEAFF
NA	TRBV5-6	NA	TRBJ2-7	TGTGCCAGCCGCCTCGGAAATCAGTTC	CASRLGNQF
NA	TRBV19	NA	TRBJ2-2	TGTGCCAGTAGTATAGGAGTTTTCGGGGAGCTGTTTTTT	CASSIGVFGELFF
NA	TRBV5-6	NA	TRBJ1-2	TGTGCCAGCAGCTTGGATTTCAGGGACCCTTTAGGCTACACCTTC	CASSLDFRDPLGYTF
NA	TRBV24-1	NA	TRBJ2-3	TGTGCCACCTCCCGGGAGGATACGCAGTATTTT	CATSREDTQYF